The next 11 T cell receptor beta chains were all read from a single sample in a study of cytomegalovirus exposure and HLA in healthy donors. Profiled with immunoSEQ multiplex PCR; TCRdb holds only in-frame clones, not every one. The data contain 200,000 to 250,000 clones, roughly 84% of them singletons. Specimen: PBMCs. The receptors originated from a woman in her late teens or twenties in good health and CMV-seropositive.

The chain is built from TRBV4-1 and TRBJ2-1, with TRBD1 matching over 7 bases. The trim removed 6 bases at V and 6 bases at J, leaving 8 bases unmatched. CDR1 and CDR2 (germline): MGHRA, YSYEKL. The CDR3 runs 14 residues. The CDR3 nucleotides are TGCGCCAGCAGTTTTAAGGGACAGTCCAATGAGCAGTTCTTC. Translated: CASSFKGQSNEQFF.

There are a few counts of this clone. V usage is TRBV19 and J usage is TRBJ2-7; TRBD1 aligns across 10 bases. V was pared by 5 bases and J by 0 bases, with 10 bases of the junction left unmatched. The CDR3 is 17 residues long. Germline CDR1 and CDR2: LNHDA and SQIVND (reference sequence). The CDR3 sequence: CASSAVPGQGNSYEQYF. CDR3 nucleotides: TGTGCCAGTAGTGCCGTCCCGGGACAGGGGAACTCCTACGAGCAGTACTTC.

There are a few counts of this clone. The chain is built from TRBV4-1 and TRBJ1-5; TRBD1 might be the D (6 bases). There are 19 residues in the CDR3. The V end lost 1 base, the J end lost 0 bases, and 19 bases lay between the germline ends. Germline V gives CDR1 MGHRA, CDR2 YSYEKL. DNA of the CDR3: TGCGCCAGCAGCCAAGTATCCTATGGGGGCAGAACTAGCAATCAGCCCCAGCATTTT. The encoded protein is CASSQVSYGGRTSNQPQHF.

The V gene is TRBV2, the J gene TRBJ1-2; the D gene is possibly TRBD1 (6 bases). The CDR3 covers 13 residues. Trimming cost V 10 bases and J 0 bases, with 12 bases left between them. From germline, CDR1 is SNHLY and CDR2 FYNNEI. This CDR3 is CATFTGTNYGYTF. The CDR3 bases are TGTGCCACCTTTACAGGGACTAACTATGGCTACACCTTC.

The chain couples TRBV28 to TRBJ1-4; D is uncertain. The CDR3 has 16 residues. Trimming shortened V by 3 bases and J by 0 bases, and 11 bases separated the two germline ends. The germline gives CDR1 MDHEN, CDR2 SYDVKM. Written as DNA, the CDR3 is TGTGCCAGCAGTTTGTGGAGGCAAGCAACTAATGAAAAACTGTTTTTT. This codes for CASSLWRQATNEKLFF.

The chain recombines TRBV25-1 with TRBJ1-1; 7 bases map to TRBD1. The V gene's germline CDR1 is MGHDK and CDR2 SYGVNS. V dropped 3 bases and J dropped 4; count of bases not matched to a gene: 11. The CDR3 has 16 residues. CDR3 in DNA: TGTGCCAGCAGTGATCCTTCGAGGGGGCGCGGCACTGAAGCTTTCTTT. Residues: CASSDPSRGRGTEAFF.

The chain has TRBV6-5 and TRBJ2-1; a weak D match, TRBD1 (5 bases). This CDR3 has 13 residues. With 7 bases removed from V and 10 bases from J, the gap between germline ends came to 17 bases. The V gene's germline CDR1 is MNHEY and CDR2 SVGAGI. The DNA of the CDR3 is TGTGCCAGCACCCAGGGCAGACGAAACGAGCAGTTCTTC. This encodes CASTQGRRNEQFF.

J is TRBJ2-7 and V is TRBV7-6; a possible D gene is TRBD1 (7 bases). Germline V CDR1 and CDR2: SGHVS, FNYEAQ. V lost 1 base and J 3 bases, leaving 13 bases between the germline ends. This CDR3 has 15 residues. CDR3 amino acids: CASSLVSGGSYEQYF. The CDR3, as DNA: TGTGCCAGCAGCTTAGTGTCAGGGGGGAGCTACGAGCAGTACTTC.

V usage is TRBV7-8 and J usage is TRBJ2-5, with D hard to call. In germline, CDR1 is SGHVS, CDR2 FQNEAQ. The CDR3 sequence is 13 residues long. V dropped 2 bases and J dropped 4 bases, with 8 bases sitting between them. The CDR3 coding sequence is TGTGCCAGCAGCTTATCCCAGGCAGAGACCCAGTACTTC. This encodes CASSLSQAETQYF.

This sequence joins TRBV10-3 and TRBJ1-3, with unresolved D. This CDR3 comprises 14 residues. Germline CDR1 ENHRY, CDR2 SYGVKD. V was shortened by 7 bases and J by 2 bases, with 12 bases between the two germline ends. Here the CDR3 reads CAIKPEAPGNTIYF. The CDR3 DNA is TGTGCCATCAAACCCGAAGCTCCTGGAAACACCATATATTTT.

A single count supports this clone. The V call is TRBV27, the J call TRBJ2-1; the match to TRBD2 covers 12 bases. The junction had 0 bases not matched to a gene; V was cut back by 2 bases and J by 7 bases. The germline gives CDR1 MNHEY, CDR2 SMNVEV (reference sequence). The CDR3 consists of 14 residues. The CDR3 DNA reads as TGTGCCAGCAGTTTAACTAGCGGGAGGAATGAGCAGTTCTTC. Its translation is CASSLTSGRNEQFF.